The rows below give T cell receptor beta chains drawn from one sample of a study of vaccination and CD4 T cells after COVID-19. Which antigens these TCRs recognize remains unknown. TCRdb passed the PCR reads through MiXCR, listing each CDR3 protein once. The repertoire holds more than 20,000 distinct CDR3 sequences, with under 55% as singletons. The sample was CD4+ T cells from blood, cultured in vitro. These receptors came from a human donor who had recovered from COVID-19. Each CDR3 is given with its conserved first and last residue. The D gene is left open where the match is weak. Where a row states a size, it is once, few, many or the class of an expanded clone; other rows omit it.

D gene | clone size | J gene | CDR3 length | V gene | CDR3 DNA | CDR3 protein
TRBD1 | few | TRBJ2-5 | 13 | TRBV6-1 | TGTGCCAGCAGACAGGGGATAACAGAGACCCAGTACTTC | CASRQGITETQYF
TRBD1 | . | TRBJ1-5 | 15 | TRBV6-1 | TGTGCCAGCAGTCCGGACAGGGGGCTCAATCAGCCCCAGCATTTT | CASSPDRGLNQPQHF
. | few | TRBJ1-1 | 15 | TRBV27 | TGTGCCAGCAGTTTTTCGGACCGTGATAGCACTGAAGCTTTCTTT | CASSFSDRDSTEAFF
. | . | TRBJ2-7 | 11 | TRBV20-1 | TGCAGTGCTTTAACCACTTACGAGCAGTACTTC | CSALTTYEQYF
TRBD2 | few | TRBJ2-7 | 14 | TRBV7-2 | TGTGCCAGCAGCCTAGCGGGTACCTCCTACGAGCAGTACTTC | CASSLAGTSYEQYF
TRBD1 | . | TRBJ2-3 | 14 | TRBV7-2 | TGTGCCAGCAGCCTAGGGGACAGGAGGGATACGCAGTATTTT | CASSLGDRRDTQYF
. | . | TRBJ2-3 | 14 | TRBV7-2 | TGTGCCAGCAGAACAACCTCCGGGACTCTCAGTCCGTATTTT | CASRTTSGTLSPYF
. | few | TRBJ1-5 | 13 | TRBV28 | TGTGCCAGCAGTCAAAAATCTTCCCAGCCCCAGCATTTT | CASSQKSSQPQHF
TRBD1 | few | TRBJ1-6 | 14 | TRBV27 | TGTGCCAGCAGTTTGGACAGGGGATACTCACCCCTCCACTTT | CASSLDRGYSPLHF
. | . | TRBJ2-7 | 14 | TRBV20-1 | TGCAGTGCTAGAGTTGGGGGGCCGTCGTACGAGCAGTACTTC | CSARVGGPSYEQYF
. | . | TRBJ2-5 | 14 | TRBV7-6 | TGTGCCAGCAGCGAAAGGCGGGACCAAGAGACCCAGTACTTC | CASSERRDQETQYF
. | few | TRBJ1-2 | 17 | TRBV7-7 | TGTGCTAGCAGCTCCGGTCAGGGGCCTAACTATAACTATGGCTACACCTTC | CASSSGQGPNYNYGYTF
TRBD1 | few | TRBJ1-1 | 19 | TRBV7-8 | TGTGCCAGCAGCTTATTAAAGAGATCAAGGTCCAGGGGGATTCCTGAAGCTTTCTTT | CASSLLKRSRSRGIPEAFF
. | . | TRBJ2-2 | 15 | TRBV20-1 | TGCAGTGCTACCGGGGGGCAGGGAACCTCCGGGGAGCTGTTTTTT | CSATGGQGTSGELFF
. | few | TRBJ1-1 | 14 | TRBV4-1 | TGCGCCAGCCGGGGGCCACTTAAGAACACTGAAGCTTTCTTT | CASRGPLKNTEAFF
. | few | TRBJ1-2 | 10 | TRBV20-1 | TGCAGTGCCACCCAACGTGGCTACACCTTC | CSATQRGYTF
. | . | TRBJ2-4 | 16 | TRBV7-9 | TGTGCCAGCAGCCCTCCCGGGATTCTAGCCAAAAACATTCAGTACTTC | CASSPPGILAKNIQYF
TRBD2 | few | TRBJ2-7 | 15 | TRBV6-5 | TGTGCCAGCAGTTCCCTTGGCGGGGGGGGCTACGAGCAGTACTTC | CASSSLGGGGYEQYF
TRBD2 | . | TRBJ2-3 | 17 | TRBV6-5 | TGTGCCAGCAGTTACTCAGGACTAGTCAAAGGCACAGATACGCAGTATTTT | CASSYSGLVKGTDTQYF
. | . | TRBJ1-1 | 16 | TRBV7-8 | TGTGCCAGCAGCCGAGACAGGCGTTACATGAACACTGAAGCTTTCTTT | CASSRDRRYMNTEAFF
. | . | TRBJ1-1 | 11 | TRBV10-3 | TGTGCCATCAGGGAGAGCACTGAAGCTTTCTTT | CAIRESTEAFF
. | . | TRBJ2-1 | 10 | TRBV20-1 | TGCAGCCCGCTCCAATATGAGCAGTTCTTC | CSPLQYEQFF
. | once | TRBJ1-2 | 15 | TRBV4-1 | TGCGCCAGCAGCTCTTTTGGGGCAGGGATATATGGCTACACCTTC | CASSSFGAGIYGYTF
. | . | TRBJ2-2 | 14 | TRBV20-1 | TGCAGTGCTGTAGCGGTCAAGAACACCGGGGAGCTGTTTTTT | CSAVAVKNTGELFF
. | few | TRBJ1-6 | 15 | TRBV11-3 | TGTGCCAGCAGCTCTGAAACCTCGTCTAATTCACCCCTCCACTTT | CASSSETSSNSPLHF
TRBD1 | . | TRBJ2-7 | 13 | TRBV29-1 | TGCAGCGTCACCGGGACAGGGGTGCGATGGCAGTACTTC | CSVTGTGVRWQYF
. | . | TRBJ1-1 | 13 | TRBV24-1 | TGTGCCTCAAGGCAAGGGGAGAACACTGAAGCTTTCTTT | CASRQGENTEAFF
. | . | TRBJ1-5 | 18 | TRBV7-2 | TGTGCCAGCAGCTTATATGGCGGCGTTAGGGGCAGCAATCAGCCCCAGCATTTT | CASSLYGGVRGSNQPQHF
. | . | TRBJ1-1 | 11 | TRBV19 | TGTGCCAGTAAGGGGTACACTGAAGCTTTCTTT | CASKGYTEAFF
TRBD2 | few | TRBJ2-1 | 16 | TRBV6-1 | TGTGCCAGCAGAGGGGCTAGCGGGGGAAACTACAATGAGCAGTTCTTC | CASRGASGGNYNEQFF
. | few | TRBJ2-6 | 18 | TRBV6-1 | TGTGCCAGCATCACGGGGGCAGGGCCCCGCTCTGGGGCCAACGTCCTGACTTTC | CASITGAGPRSGANVLTF
. | . | TRBJ2-7 | 17 | TRBV6-1 | TGTGCCAGCAGTGACCCCGCAGGGCCGAAAATGACCTACGAGCAGTACTTC | CASSDPAGPKMTYEQYF
TRBD2 | . | TRBJ2-7 | 16 | TRBV20-1 | TGCAGTGCCATCCGCGGGGGGAGCGGGGGGCGGGACGAGCAGTACTTC | CSAIRGGSGGRDEQYF
TRBD1 | . | TRBJ1-5 | 14 | TRBV5-6 | TGTGCCAGCAGCTTGGGGGACAGGGCCCAGCCCCAGCATTTT | CASSLGDRAQPQHF
. | . | TRBJ1-5 | 14 | TRBV19 | TGTGCCAGTAGTATATACGGTGGAGATCAGCCCCAGCATTTT | CASSIYGGDQPQHF
. | . | TRBJ2-1 | 14 | TRBV11-2 | TGTGCCAGCACCAGCGCTTACTCCTACAATGAGCAGTTCTTC | CASTSAYSYNEQFF
TRBD2 | . | TRBJ2-5 | 14 | TRBV7-2 | TGTGCCAGCAGCCCGAGGACTAGTATTGAGACCCAGTACTTC | CASSPRTSIETQYF
. | few | TRBJ1-5 | 12 | TRBV20-1 | TGCAGTGTACCGGGACAAAATCAGCCCCAGCATTTT | CSVPGQNQPQHF
. | . | TRBJ2-2 | 15 | TRBV29-1 | TGCAGCGTGGCACGGACACCCTCGAACACCGGGGAGCTGTTTTTT | CSVARTPSNTGELFF
. | once | TRBJ1-3 | 14 | TRBV6-1 | TGTGCCAGCCGCCGGGACAACTCTGGAAACACCATATATTTT | CASRRDNSGNTIYF
TRBD2 | few | TRBJ2-5 | 15 | TRBV20-1 | TGCAGTGCTAGAGATAGGGACTATTTGAAAGAGACCCAGTACTTC | CSARDRDYLKETQYF
. | few | TRBJ1-2 | 19 | TRBV6-5 | TGTGCCAGCAGTTACGCTCTAGACTGGACAGAAAACCCTAACTATGGCTACACCTTC | CASSYALDWTENPNYGYTF
. | . | TRBJ1-1 | 13 | TRBV28 | TGTGCCAGCAGTTCGACAGCGAACACTGAAGCTTTCTTT | CASSSTANTEAFF
. | . | TRBJ2-3 | 14 | TRBV5-1 | TGCGCCAGCAGCTTGCGACCAGCCACAGATACGCAGTATTTT | CASSLRPATDTQYF